These 13 T cell receptor beta chains share one sample of origin, sequenced in a study of beta chain features in type 1 diabetes. General study results and limits: When Type 1 diabetes patients were examined, their TCRB CDR3s proved moderately but significantly shorter in all four CD4+ subsets.

Reverse transcription of all isolated RNA meant that expressed TCRB transcripts were sequenced. The method was immunoSEQ multiplex PCR; TCRdb's version includes in-frame clones alone and lacks a portion of them. The sample yields about 53,000 clones, 60% to 70% seen once. No antigen has been identified for these receptors. Sequenced: stem cell memory CD4+ T cells from blood. Receptors originate from a woman aged 30 to 39 with type 1 diabetes.

The chain recombines TRBV30 with TRBJ2-7, with D perhaps TRBD1 (6 bases). V dropped 4 bases and J dropped 7 bases, with 17 bases sitting between them. The CDR3 extends over 13 amino acids. Germline V CDR1 and CDR2: GTSNPN, SVGIG (reference sequence). The CDR3 here is CAWTQGSPLEQYF. As DNA, the CDR3 is TGTGCCTGGACACAGGGATCCCCTTTGGAGCAGTACTTC.

The table lists this clone with a few counts. V gene TRBV29-1 combines with J gene TRBJ2-3; D is possibly TRBD1 (5 bases). V was cut by 4 bases and J by 2 bases, with 13 bases left in between. CDR1 is SQVTM, CDR2 ANQGSEA, per germline. The CDR3 loop spans 14 amino acids. CDR3 DNA: TGCAGCGTTGGGGGCAGGAGTAACACAGATACGCAGTATTTT. Translating gives CSVGGRSNTDTQYF.

The chain carries TRBV5-4 and TRBJ2-3, with TRBD2 identical over 7 bases. This CDR3 spans 16 amino acids. In germline, CDR1 is SGHNT, CDR2 YYREEE (reference sequence). Losses at the gene ends were 3 bases for V and 3 bases for J; bases not matched to a gene: 10. CDR3 bases: TGTGCCAGCAGCTCGAAGCAGGCGGGAGAAACAGATACGCAGTATTTT. Translation gives CASSSKQAGETDTQYF.

The chain carries TRBV5-6 and TRBJ2-2, with 11 bases aligning to TRBD2. Germline loops: CDR1 SGHDT, CDR2 YYEEEE. Trimming cost V 3 bases and J 5 bases; bases outside gene matches: 9. The CDR3 consists of 17 residues. The CDR3, as DNA: TGTGCCAGCAGCTGGCTGGGACTAGCGGAAAGAACCGGGGAGCTGTTTTTT. Its protein is CASSWLGLAERTGELFF.

The chain links TRBV10-1 to TRBJ2-3; 9 nucleotides line up with TRBD2. The CDR3 is 15 amino acids. Germline CDR1 reads WNHNN; CDR2 reads SYGVQD (reference sequence). The V segment lost 2 bases and the J segment 0 bases; nucleotides outside the gene matches: 0. The CDR3 loop is CASSETSGSTDTQYF. CDR3 nucleotides: TGCGCCAGCAGTGAGACTAGCGGGAGCACAGATACGCAGTATTTT.

The chain uses TRBV9 and TRBJ2-3, with D perhaps TRBD2 (5 bases). This CDR3 comprises 14 residues. Trimming cost V 2 bases and J 2 bases, with 9 bases left between them. From germline, CDR1 is SGDLS and CDR2 YYNGEE. The chain's CDR3 is CASSVQRITDTQYF. DNA of the CDR3: TGTGCCAGCAGCGTCCAGCGGATCACAGATACGCAGTATTTT.

V is TRBV29-1 and J is TRBJ1-2, with TRBD1 matching 10 bases. The CDR3 spans 13 residues. Germline CDR1 is SQVTM and CDR2 is ANQGSEA. The junction had 6 bases not matched to a gene; V was cut back by 3 bases and J by 8 bases. The CDR3 here is CSVEGQGRGGYTF. CDR3 bases: TGCAGCGTTGAGGGACAGGGGAGGGGAGGCTACACCTTC.

The chain combines TRBV2 with TRBJ1-2; 7 bases fit TRBD1. This CDR3 has 14 residues. V shed 6 bases, J shed 2 bases, and the junction held 6 bases outside the gene matches. The germline V gene encodes CDR1 SNHLY and CDR2 FYNNEI. This CDR3 is CASRPTGTNYGYTF. The CDR3 nucleotides read TGTGCCAGCAGACCGACAGGGACCAACTATGGCTACACCTTC.

The CDR3: CASSQGSGLSTDTQYF. The CDR3 nucleotides are TGCGCCAGCAGCCAAGGTTCGGGACTGTCCACAGATACGCAGTATTTT. The V gene is TRBV4-1, the J gene TRBJ2-3; maybe TRBD2 (6 bases). Trimming left V 1 base short and J 2 bases short, with 13 bases between. The germline V gene encodes CDR1 MGHRA and CDR2 YSYEKL. This CDR3 comprises 16 residues.

This clone has only one observation. The chain employs TRBV19 and TRBJ1-1, with a possible D match to TRBD1 (5 bases). The V end lost 0 bases, the J end lost 8 bases, and 10 bases lay between the germline ends. CDR1 and CDR2 (germline): LNHDA, SQIVND (reference sequence). The CDR3 covers 13 residues. The DNA of the CDR3 is TGTGCCAGTAGTATAGAGGGCAGGGCAGAAGCTTTCTTT. The encoded protein is CASSIEGRAEAFF.

The gene calls are TRBV10-3 and TRBJ2-3, with 12 nucleotides matching TRBD2. The CDR3 is 16 amino acids. Looked up from germline, CDR1 is ENHRY and CDR2 is SYGVKD. The J segment lost 4 bases and the V segment lost 3 bases, leaving 5 bases of the junction unmatched. This CDR3 reads CAISDRTSGASDTQYF. The CDR3 DNA is TGTGCCATCAGTGATCGGACTAGCGGGGCTTCAGATACGCAGTATTTT.

This chain joins TRBV6-5 and TRBJ2-2; D is possibly TRBD2 (5 bases). Germline CDR1 is MNHEY and CDR2 is SVGAGI. Trimming left V 7 bases short and J 4 bases short, with 16 bases between. The CDR3 runs to 15 residues. CDR3 DNA: TGTGCCAGCACCTACGGGGAAACGGGCACCGGGGAGCTGTTTTTT. Translation gives CASTYGETGTGELFF.

The chain employs TRBV9 and TRBJ2-5, with D possibly matching TRBD2 (6 bases). Germline CDR1 and CDR2: SGDLS and YYNGEE. The V end was cut by 0 bases, the J end by 5 bases, with 14 bases between. The CDR3 is made up of 15 amino acids. CDR3 region: CASSVGLAGMETQYF. DNA of the CDR3: TGTGCCAGCAGCGTAGGGTTGGCGGGAATGGAGACCCAGTACTTC. Based on the CDR3 plus reference TRBV9 and TRBJ2-5, the full variable domain is DSGVTQTPKHLITATGQRVTLRCSPRSGDLSVYWYQQSLDQGLQFLIQYYNGEERAKGNILERFSAQQFPDLHSELNLSSLELGDSALYFCASSVGLAGMETQYFGPGTRLLVL.